A selection of T cell receptor beta chains follows, all from one sample in a study of cytotoxic CD8 clonotypes in ibrutinib-treated CLL. Some clones are missing from TCRdb's copy, which holds only in-frame ones; the method was immunoSEQ multiplex PCR. The sample consists of 45,000 to 60,000 clones, 56% of them appearing once. Specimen: PBMCs, collected after 24 months of ibrutinib treatment. All receptors derive from a human donor with chronic lymphocytic leukemia. CDR3s include the opening cysteine and the closing phenylalanine or tryptophan. A D gene is named only where the DNA matches it firmly. Some rows mark clone size as missing; the rest say once, few, many or name a class of expanded clone.

size: once
J: TRBJ2-6
D: -
V: TRBV5-1
DNA: TGCGCCAGCAGCTTGAGGGCAGGGCGCTCCTCTGGGGCCAACGTCCTGACTTTC
CDR3: CASSLRAGRSSGANVLTF

size: few
J: TRBJ2-5
D: TRBD2
V: TRBV5-1
DNA: TGCGCCAGCAGCTTGTGGGAGGGCCACGAGACCCAGTACTTC
CDR3: CASSLWEGHETQYF

size: -
J: TRBJ1-4
D: -
V: TRBV18
DNA: TGTGCCAGCTCACCGGTGCGGGTAGCTAATGAAAAACTGTTTTTT
CDR3: CASSPVRVANEKLFF

size: once
J: TRBJ2-1
D: -
V: TRBV5-5
DNA: TGTGCCAGCAGCCCCGGGACCATCTGGGATGAGCAGTTCTTC
CDR3: CASSPGTIWDEQFF

size: -
J: TRBJ2-5
D: TRBD2
V: TRBV7-2
DNA: TGTGCCAGCAGCTTAGAGGGACTAGGGGCCCAGTACTTC
CDR3: CASSLEGLGAQYF

size: -
J: TRBJ1-5
D: -
V: TRBV4-1
DNA: TGCGCCAGCAGCCAAGAGGAGGGAAATCAGCCCCAGCATTTT
CDR3: CASSQEEGNQPQHF

size: -
J: TRBJ2-1
D: -
V: TRBV7-2
DNA: TGTGCCAGCAGCCTCAGAGGTGAGCAGTTCTTC
CDR3: CASSLRGEQFF

size: -
J: TRBJ1-5
D: -
V: TRBV6-5
DNA: TGTGCCAGCAGGGCTTACCATACGAGCAATCAGCCCCAGCATTTT
CDR3: CASRAYHTSNQPQHF

size: -
J: TRBJ2-7
D: TRBD2
V: TRBV14
DNA: TGTGCCAGCAGCCCAGGACTAGCGGGAGGTTGGTCCTACGAGCAGTACTTC
CDR3: CASSPGLAGGWSYEQYF

size: few
J: TRBJ2-1
D: TRBD1
V: TRBV10-3
DNA: TGTGCCATCAGGTCTAGACAGGGAAGCTCGGCCGAGCAGTTCTTC
CDR3: CAIRSRQGSSAEQFF

size: -
J: TRBJ1-5
D: -
V: TRBV13
DNA: TGTGCCAGCAGCTTAGGGGGGGGCCGGAGCAATCAGCCCCAGCATTTT
CDR3: CASSLGGGRSNQPQHF

size: -
J: TRBJ2-5
D: -
V: TRBV5-1
DNA: TGCGCCAGCAGCCCCAGTCCTAAACTGGGGGAGACCCAGTACTTC
CDR3: CASSPSPKLGETQYF

size: -
J: TRBJ1-2
D: TRBD1
V: TRBV29-1
DNA: TGCAGCGCCCGGGACAGGGAGGCTAATGGCTACACCTTC
CDR3: CSARDREANGYTF

size: -
J: TRBJ2-7
D: -
V: TRBV11-2
DNA: TGTGCCAGCAGTAGGGGTCAGTCCTACGAGCAGTACTTC
CDR3: CASSRGQSYEQYF

size: few
J: TRBJ2-2
D: -
V: TRBV6-1
DNA: TGTGCCAGCGAAAGGGACACCGGGGAGCTGTTTTTT
CDR3: CASERDTGELFF

size: -
J: TRBJ1-6
D: TRBD1
V: TRBV7-6
DNA: TGTGCCAGCAGCTACGACAGGGGATCACCCCTCCACTTT
CDR3: CASSYDRGSPLHF

size: -
J: TRBJ1-2
D: -
V: TRBV6-5
DNA: TGTGCCAGCAACGCAGGAGTCTATGGCTACACCTTC
CDR3: CASNAGVYGYTF

size: -
J: TRBJ1-1
D: -
V: TRBV5-4
DNA: TGTGCCAGCAGCTTGGTGGGGCCGAACACTGAAGCTTTCTTT
CDR3: CASSLVGPNTEAFF

size: few
J: TRBJ2-6
D: TRBD1
V: TRBV6-6
DNA: TGTGCCAGCAGTTCACAGGGGTCTGGGGCCAACGTCCTGACTTTC
CDR3: CASSSQGSGANVLTF

size: -
J: TRBJ2-7
D: TRBD1
V: TRBV7-7
DNA: TGTGCCAGCAGCTCGGGACAGGGTGGCGAGCAGTACTTC
CDR3: CASSSGQGGEQYF

size: -
J: TRBJ2-1
D: -
V: TRBV19
DNA: TGTGCCAGTAGTATTCAGGGGCTCAGCTACAATGAGCAGTTCTTC
CDR3: CASSIQGLSYNEQFF

size: -
J: TRBJ2-2
D: TRBD2
V: TRBV11-2
DNA: TGTGCCAGCAGCTCCCTAGCGGATCCCACCGGGGAGCTGTTTTTT
CDR3: CASSSLADPTGELFF

size: once
J: TRBJ2-2
D: -
V: TRBV29-1
DNA: TGCAGCGTTCCGACAGCGAACACCGGGGAGCTGTTTTTT
CDR3: CSVPTANTGELFF

size: -
J: TRBJ2-1
D: TRBD2
V: TRBV29-1
DNA: TGCAGCGCGAGTGGGGGGGTCCCATACAATGAGCAGTTCTTC
CDR3: CSASGGVPYNEQFF

size: -
J: TRBJ1-6
D: TRBD1
V: TRBV28
DNA: TGTGCCACGCGGAACCAGCCAGCCGGGACAGACCAACGATTTTCACCCCTCCACTTT
CDR3: CATRNQPAGTDQRFSPLHF

size: -
J: TRBJ1-6
D: -
V: TRBV5-1
DNA: TGCGCCAGCAGCTTGGGAGGGTCCGTTAATTCACCCCTCCACTTT
CDR3: CASSLGGSVNSPLHF

size: few
J: TRBJ1-1
D: -
V: TRBV6-6
DNA: TGTGCCAGCAGTTTTAATACGAACACTGAAGCTTTCTTT
CDR3: CASSFNTNTEAFF

size: -
J: TRBJ1-6
D: TRBD1
V: TRBV5-1
DNA: TGCGCCAGCCCTGGACAGGGCATACCTCCCTATAATTCACCCCTCCACTTT
CDR3: CASPGQGIPPYNSPLHF

size: -
J: TRBJ2-5
D: -
V: TRBV27
DNA: TGTGCCAGCATACCGGGTACGGGGTACTTC
CDR3: CASIPGTGYF

size: -
J: TRBJ2-7
D: TRBD2
V: TRBV6-1
DNA: TGTGCCAGCAGTGAAGCGGCTAGCGGGAGCGGCTACGAGCAGTACTTC
CDR3: CASSEAASGSGYEQYF

size: -
J: TRBJ1-2
D: -
V: TRBV27
DNA: TGTGCCAGCAGTGTCAGGGGTTTTGGAAACTATGGCTACACCTTC
CDR3: CASSVRGFGNYGYTF